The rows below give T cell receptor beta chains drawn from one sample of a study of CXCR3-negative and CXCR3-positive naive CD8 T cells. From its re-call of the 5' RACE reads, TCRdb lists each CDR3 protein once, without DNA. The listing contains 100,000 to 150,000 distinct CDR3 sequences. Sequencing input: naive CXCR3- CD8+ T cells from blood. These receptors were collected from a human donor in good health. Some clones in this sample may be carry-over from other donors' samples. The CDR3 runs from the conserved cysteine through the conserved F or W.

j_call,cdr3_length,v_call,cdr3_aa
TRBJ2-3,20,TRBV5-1,CASSSEETGTGTSITDTQYF
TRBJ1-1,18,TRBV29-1,CSVEDGRQRTRQNTEAFF
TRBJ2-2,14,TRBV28,CASSVGPNTGELFF
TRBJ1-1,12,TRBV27,CASSTGATEAFF
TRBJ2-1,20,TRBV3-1,CASSQDRRGAGLAGDNEQFF
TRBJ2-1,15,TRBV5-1,CASSTSWTLYNEQFF
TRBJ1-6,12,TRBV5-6,CASSLAGIPLHF
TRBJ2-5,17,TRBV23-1,CASSQRGTQGGQETQYF
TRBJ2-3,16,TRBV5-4,CASRPPGTGVSDTQYF
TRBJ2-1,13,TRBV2,CASSEYSYNEQFF
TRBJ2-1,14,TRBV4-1,CASSQVPGKDEQFF
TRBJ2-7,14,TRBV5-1,CASSTGQGSYEQHF
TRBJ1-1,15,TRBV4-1,CASSQEGQINTEAFF
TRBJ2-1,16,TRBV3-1,CASSLVGGGANNEQFF
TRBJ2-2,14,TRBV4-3,CASSQDRVSGELFF
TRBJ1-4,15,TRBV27,CASSSSEGRGEKLFF
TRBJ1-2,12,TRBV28,CASPPRADGYTF
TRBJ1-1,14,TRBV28,CASSLSYRGTEAFF
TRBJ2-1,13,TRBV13,CASSPYPDNEQFF
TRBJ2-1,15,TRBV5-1,CASSPLPGANNEQFF
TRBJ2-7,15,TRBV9,CASSVGRRASYEQYF
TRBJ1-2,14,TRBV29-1,CSVEDRGANYGYTF
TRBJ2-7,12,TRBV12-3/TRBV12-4,CASSPTPLEQYF
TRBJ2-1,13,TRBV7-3,CASSRTGGNEQFF
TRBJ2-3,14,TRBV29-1,CSVTGSLEPDTQYF
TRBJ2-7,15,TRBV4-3,CASSQGEDSSYEQYF
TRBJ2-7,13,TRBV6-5,CASSYSRGTEQYF
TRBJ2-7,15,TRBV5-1,CASSFGGEYTYEQYF
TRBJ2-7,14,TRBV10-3,CAIRLAVGSYEQYF
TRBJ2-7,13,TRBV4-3,CASSPGPMYEQYF
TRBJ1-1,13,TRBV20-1,CSASSGSDTEAFF
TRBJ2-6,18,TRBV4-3,CASSQDEDPRLGANVLTF
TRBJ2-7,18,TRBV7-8,CASSSIGSQGTVFYEQYF
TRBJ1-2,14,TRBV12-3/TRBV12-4,CASSLTQLGYGYTF
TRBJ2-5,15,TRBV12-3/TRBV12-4,CASSSSGGYQETQYF
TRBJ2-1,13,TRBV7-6,CASSPGGSNEQFF
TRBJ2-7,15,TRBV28,CASSSGRSTAAEQYF
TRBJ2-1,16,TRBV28,CASAEVFLGSYNEQFF
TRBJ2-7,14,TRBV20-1,CSASGGGRNYEQYF
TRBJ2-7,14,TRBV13,CASSSERGLREQYF
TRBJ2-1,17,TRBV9,CASSVEPGPTPYNEQFF
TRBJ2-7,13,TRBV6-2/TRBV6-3,CASSYGGTLEQYF